The clone carrying this T cell receptor (beta chain) was detected a few times. Its specificity is unknown. These data come from a study of OX40 agonist ivuxolimab in advanced cancers. Whole-study findings and limits: In the 0.1 to 3.0 mg/kg range, CD4+ and CD8+ blood T cells had expanded clonally by week 6. In the 0.1-3.0 mg/kg groups, partial responders showed among the lowest expansion.

Profiling relied on immunoSEQ multiplex PCR, and the TCRdb table lists in-frame clones only, not all of them. The top ten clones hold 15% to 20% of a sample with about 6,500 clones, just under 70% of them seen once. The V gene's germline CDR1 is LNHDA and CDR2 SQIVND (reference sequence). This CDR3 spans 15 amino acids. Germline trimming cut 3 bases from V and 0 bases from J; bases unmatched to any gene: 2. The rearrangement joins TRBV19 to TRBJ2-1; 7 bases are shared with TRBD2. The clonotype comes from an adult with an advanced solid tumor such as melanoma, head and neck, liver or kidney cancer. Here the sequenced sample was CD4+ or CD8+ T cells sorted from blood, taken in a trial of the OX40 agonist ivuxolimab. As DNA, the CDR3 is TGTGCCAGTAGTATGGGAGGGAGCTCCTACAATGAGCAGTTCTTC. It yields the protein CASSMGGSSYNEQFF.